The clone carrying this TCR beta chain occurred a few times. Its antigen is undetermined. The data are from a study of early T cells in non-severe SARS-CoV-2 infection. This CDR3 region has 16 residues. The germline V and J ends were trimmed by 3 bases and 2 bases, with 15 bases remaining between them. The germline V gene encodes CDR1 SGHAT and CDR2 FQNNGV. The study, taken as a whole, reports: Private and CD4 specificities were missed by VDJdb matching, which favored anti-spike CD8 responses.

Individually, cDNA molecules had unique molecular identifiers attached to them. Via MiXCR, TCRdb re-called the 5' RACE reads, giving one row per CDR3 protein. Among 40,000 to 50,000 distinct CDR3 sequences listed, less than 6.5% were seen once. Sequenced material: whole blood, taken at baseline. The source is an adult who was a healthcare worker with PCR-confirmed SARS-CoV-2 infection or an uninfected control (not recorded which). J is TRBJ2-3 and V is TRBV11-2; TRBD2 is a possible D gene (5 bases). The CDR3 nucleotides are TGTGCCAGCAGCTTTTCTAGCTTCAACCCCACAGATACGCAGTATTTT. Translating gives CASSFSSFNPTDTQYF.